Detailed here is one T cell receptor beta chain. Its antigen is undetermined. TCRdb reprocessed the reads via MiXCR and lists one record per CDR3 protein. The profile shows 110,000 or so distinct CDR3 sequences, about 30% of them singletons. This entry is derived from a study of T cell repertoires in cytomegalovirus infection. Study observations and caveats: People with CMV and the relevant HLA were identified by cumulative public TCR beta family frequency.

The sequence came from a human donor in good health (CMV status not recorded). Some clones in this sample may be carry-over from other donors' samples. The source material was CD8+ T cells from cultured PBMCs, sampled from culture after CMV antigen stimulation.

The CDR3 DNA sequence: TGTGCCAGTGGGTCAGGGTCGGGATACAATGAGCAGTTCTTC. This sequence encodes CASGSGSGYNEQFF. The chain is built from TRBV27 and TRBJ2-1; D is possibly TRBD1 or TRBD2 (5 bases each). Germline lookup yields CDR1 MNHEY and CDR2 SMNVEV (reference sequence). The V and J ends lost 9 bases and 4 bases respectively, with 16 bases between them. This CDR3 contains 14 residues.